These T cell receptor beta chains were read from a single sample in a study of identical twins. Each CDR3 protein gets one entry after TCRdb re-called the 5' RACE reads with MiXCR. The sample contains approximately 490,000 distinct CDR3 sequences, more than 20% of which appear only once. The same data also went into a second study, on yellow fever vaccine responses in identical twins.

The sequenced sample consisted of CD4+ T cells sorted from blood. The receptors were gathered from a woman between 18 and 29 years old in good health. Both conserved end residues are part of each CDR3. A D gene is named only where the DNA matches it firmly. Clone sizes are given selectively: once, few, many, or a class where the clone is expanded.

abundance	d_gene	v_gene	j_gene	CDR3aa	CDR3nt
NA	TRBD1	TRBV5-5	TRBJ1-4	CASSVPTGAGDEKLFF	TGTGCCAGCAGCGTTCCGACAGGGGCCGGAGATGAAAAACTGTTTTTT
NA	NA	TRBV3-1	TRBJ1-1	CASSQVKGPLNTEAFF	TGTGCCAGCAGCCAAGTTAAGGGACCGCTGAACACTGAAGCTTTCTTT
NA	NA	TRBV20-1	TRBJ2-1	CSTILLNEQFF	TGCAGTACCATATTACTCAATGAGCAGTTCTTC
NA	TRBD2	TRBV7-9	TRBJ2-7	CASSSSGRVYEQYF	TGTGCCAGCAGCTCTAGCGGGAGGGTCTACGAGCAGTACTTC
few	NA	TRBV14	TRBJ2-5	CASSHGTKGGQETQYF	TGTGCCAGCAGCCACGGGACAAAAGGAGGGCAAGAGACCCAGTACTTC
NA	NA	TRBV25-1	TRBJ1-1	CASSLSQGKNTEAFF	TGTGCCAGCAGTTTAAGTCAGGGGAAGAACACTGAAGCTTTCTTT
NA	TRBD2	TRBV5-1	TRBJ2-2	CASSLASGTTNTGELFF	TGCGCCAGCAGCTTGGCTAGCGGGACAACGAACACCGGGGAGCTGTTTTTT
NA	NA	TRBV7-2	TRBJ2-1	CASSLKSVSYNEQFF	TGTGCCAGCAGCTTAAAGTCGGTCTCCTACAATGAGCAGTTCTTC
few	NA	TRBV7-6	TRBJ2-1	CASSLTNYNEQFF	TGTGCCAGCAGCTTGACTAACTACAATGAGCAGTTCTTC
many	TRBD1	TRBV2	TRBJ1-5	CASSGQGNQPQHF	TGTGCCAGCAGTGGACAGGGGAATCAGCCCCAGCATTTT
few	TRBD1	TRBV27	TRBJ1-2	CASTRSPGQGDGYTF	TGTGCCAGCACGCGATCACCGGGACAGGGCGATGGCTACACCTTC
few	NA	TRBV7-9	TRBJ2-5	CASSQGGRVETQYF	TGTGCCAGCAGCCAGGGGGGCCGAGTGGAGACCCAGTACTTC
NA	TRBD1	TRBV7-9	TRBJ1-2	CASSLQGTGEGYTF	TGTGCCAGCAGCTTACAAGGGACAGGGGAAGGCTACACCTTC
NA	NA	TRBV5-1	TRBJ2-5	CASSWTIGETQYF	TGCGCCAGCAGCTGGACTATCGGGGAGACCCAGTACTTC
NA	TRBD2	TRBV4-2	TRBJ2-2	CASSPSGSENTGELFF	TGTGCCAGCAGCCCGAGCGGGAGCGAGAACACCGGGGAGCTGTTTTTT
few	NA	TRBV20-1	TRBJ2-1	CSANRGGEQFF	TGCAGTGCTAACCGTGGGGGGGAGCAGTTCTTC
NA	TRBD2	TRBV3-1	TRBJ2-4	CASSHLAGVAKNIQYF	TGTGCCAGCAGCCACCTAGCGGGAGTAGCCAAAAACATTCAGTACTTC
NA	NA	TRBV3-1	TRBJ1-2	CACCQAAGAGYGYTF	TGTGCCTGCTGCCAAGCGGCCGGGGCAGGGTATGGCTACACCTTC
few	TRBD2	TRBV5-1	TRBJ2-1	CASSVASGAYNEQFF	TGCGCCAGCAGTGTCGCTAGCGGGGCGTACAATGAGCAGTTCTTC
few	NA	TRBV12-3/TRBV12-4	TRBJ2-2	CASRTAPGQSPGELFF	TGTGCCAGCAGAACTGCTCCGGGACAAAGCCCGGGGGAGCTGTTTTTT
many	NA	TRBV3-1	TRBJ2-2	CASSHLNTGELFF	TGTGCCAGCAGCCACCTGAACACCGGGGAGCTGTTTTTT
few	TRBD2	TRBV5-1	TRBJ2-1	CATEASGGYGEQFF	TGCGCCACCGAGGCTAGCGGGGGTTACGGTGAGCAGTTCTTC
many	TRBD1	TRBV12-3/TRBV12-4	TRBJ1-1	CASSPGQVNTEAFF	TGTGCCAGCAGTCCGGGACAGGTGAACACTGAAGCTTTCTTT
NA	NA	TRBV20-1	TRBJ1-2	CSAGGTTNYGYTF	TGCAGTGCGGGAGGGACAACCAACTATGGCTACACCTTC
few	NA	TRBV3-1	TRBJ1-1	CASSQGTGSNTEAFF	TGTGCCAGCAGCCAAGGTACAGGGTCTAATACTGAAGCTTTCTTT
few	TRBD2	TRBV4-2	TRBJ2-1	CASRLAGTSGVNEQFF	TGTGCCAGCAGACTCGCCGGGACTAGCGGGGTTAATGAGCAGTTCTTC
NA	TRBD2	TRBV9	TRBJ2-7	CASSQGLEYEQYF	TGTGCCAGCAGCCAGGGACTAGAGTACGAGCAGTACTTC
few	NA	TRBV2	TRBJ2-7	CASSGDTYEQYF	TGTGCCAGCAGCGGCGACACCTACGAGCAGTACTTC
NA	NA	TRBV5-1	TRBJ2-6	CASRMVTGANVLTF	TGCGCCAGCAGAATGGTTACTGGGGCCAACGTCCTGACTTTC
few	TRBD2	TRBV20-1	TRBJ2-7	CSAPHAGTSGLSSYEQYF	TGCAGTGCCCCTCACGCCGGGACTAGCGGGCTTAGCTCCTACGAGCAGTACTTC
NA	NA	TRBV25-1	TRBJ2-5	CASSEYSGAAQETQYF	TGTGCCAGCAGTGAATATTCGGGAGCGGCCCAAGAGACCCAGTACTTC
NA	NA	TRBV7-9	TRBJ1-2	CASSLREINYGYTF	TGTGCCAGCAGTCTCCGGGAAATTAACTATGGCTACACCTTC
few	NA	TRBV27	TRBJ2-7	CASSPPGTSYEQYF	TGTGCCAGCAGTCCGCCCGGGACATCCTACGAGCAGTACTTC
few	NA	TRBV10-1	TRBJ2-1	CARSRAWYNEQFF	TGCGCCAGATCGAGGGCCTGGTACAATGAGCAGTTCTTC
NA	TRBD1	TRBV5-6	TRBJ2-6	CASSSPGQRTVPGANVLTF	TGTGCCAGCAGCTCACCGGGACAGAGAACGGTGCCTGGGGCCAACGTCCTGACTTTC
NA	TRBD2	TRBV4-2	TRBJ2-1	CASSQDWLAGVEQFF	TGTGCCAGCAGCCAAGACTGGCTAGCGGGAGTTGAGCAGTTCTTC
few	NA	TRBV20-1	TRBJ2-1	CSASWGRQAGNNEQFF	TGCAGTGCTAGTTGGGGGCGGCAGGCGGGTAACAATGAGCAGTTCTTC
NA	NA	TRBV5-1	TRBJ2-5	CASSLGRSGETQYF	TGCGCCAGCAGCTTGGGACGGTCCGGGGAGACCCAGTACTTC
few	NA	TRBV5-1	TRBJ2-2	CASSLVITGELFF	TGCGCCAGCAGCTTGGTGATCACCGGGGAGCTGTTTTTT
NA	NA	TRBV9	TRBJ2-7	CASSVGEPGYGYEQYF	TGTGCCAGCAGCGTTGGAGAGCCGGGATACGGATACGAGCAGTACTTC
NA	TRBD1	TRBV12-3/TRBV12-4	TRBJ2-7	CASSRQGTASLGQYF	TGTGCCAGCAGTCGTCAAGGGACAGCCTCTCTCGGGCAGTACTTC
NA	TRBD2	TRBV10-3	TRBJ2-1	CAISEVLAGGPLNEQFF	TGTGCCATCAGTGAAGTACTAGCGGGGGGTCCGTTAAATGAGCAGTTCTTC